Sequencing of this TCR beta chain was carried out in a study of shared clonotypes between healthy human individuals. Adult donors, all healthy and HIV-negative, had no recent acute infections or vaccinations. It was across several immunoSEQ plates that each subset's genomic DNA was evenly split. Assay used: immunoSEQ multiplex PCR; TCRdb lists only in-frame clones, some missing. The sample consists of roughly 2.5 million clones, approximately 94% of them appearing once. Turning to this clone: Other nucleotide sequences from this sample produce the same CDR3.

This receptor was identified in a man between 18 and 29 years old in good health. The sequenced sample consisted of naive CD4+ T cells sorted from blood. Subset in this sample: CD45RA+ positively selected.

The CDR3 nucleotides read TGTGCCAGCAGCTTAGCCGGAGCAACTAATGAAAAACTGTTTTTT. Translating gives CASSLAGATNEKLFF. The chain is built from TRBV7-9 and TRBJ1-4; D gene uncertain. This CDR3 spans 15 amino acids. V lost 0 bases, J lost 0 bases, and 5 bases lay in between. Germline V gene lookup returns CDR1 SEHNR and CDR2 FQNEAQ (reference sequence).